This TCR beta chain was identified in a study of blood T cell repertoires in COVID-19. Study in general: Nucleic acid was either cDNA or gDNA, and it came from T cells, B-cell-depleted T cells, or PBMCs.

This clone appeared many times. Profiled with immunoSEQ multiplex PCR; TCRdb holds only in-frame clones, not every one. Seen here are some 60,000 clones, over 75% observed once, and the top ten hold approximately 20%. The CDR3 sequence is 12 residues long. The germline CDR1 and CDR2 sequences are ENHRY and SYGVKD. Trimming took off 5 bases at V and 9 bases at J, with 11 bases between the two ends. The clonotype comes from a human donor in a cohort sampled during active COVID-19. The chain uses TRBV10-3 and TRBJ2-1, with no clear D. Sequences were obtained from peripheral blood. The CDR3 DNA sequence: TGTGCCATCAGTCCAGACAACACTGAGCAGTTCTTC. Residues: CAISPDNTEQFF.